These 2 T cell receptor beta chains originate from one sample sequenced in a study of T-cell reconstitution after alpha-beta-depleted transplantation in children. The TCRbeta library incorporated unique molecular identifiers. TCRdb reanalysed the PCR reads using MiXCR and keeps one entry per CDR3 protein. This sample has approximately 650,000 distinct CDR3 sequences, with under 15% found just once. The source material was PBMCs, sampled before TCRalphabeta/CD19-depleted stem cell transplant. These TCRs come from a girl aged 2 to 10 with congenital amegakaryocytic thrombocytopenia, due to receive a stem cell transplant.

The rearrangement joins TRBV10-3 to TRBJ2-7; 7 nucleotides match TRBD1. CDR3 size: 13 residues. V dropped 7 bases and J dropped 5; count of bases not matched to a gene: 8. Germline CDR1 ENHRY, CDR2 SYGVKD. As DNA, the CDR3 is TGTGCCATCACTGAAGACAGGGACAACGAGCAGTACTTC. This codes for CAITEDRDNEQYF.

This clonotype was observed many times. V is TRBV5-1 and J is TRBJ2-1; 7 bases fit TRBD1. In germline, CDR1 is SGHRS, CDR2 YFSETQ. V gave up 2 bases and J gave up 12 bases; unmatched junction bases: 17. The CDR3 is made up of 16 amino acids. The CDR3 nucleotides are TGCGCCAGCAGCTTTCGTATAACCCGACAGGGCGTTGGGCAGTTCTTC. Translation gives CASSFRITRQGVGQFF.